A selection of T cell receptor beta chains follows, all from one sample in a study of cytomegalovirus exposure and HLA in healthy donors. TCRdb keeps only in-frame clones here, not all; method: immunoSEQ multiplex PCR. The data show 68,000 or so clones, 75% to 90% seen once. Sequencing was performed on PBMCs. All receptors derive from a human donor in good health. CDR3s include the opening cysteine and the closing phenylalanine or tryptophan. Fields, in order: J gene, CDR3 length, V gene, clone size, D gene, CDR3 protein, CDR3 DNA. D genes are given only for firm matches. Only part of the rows carry a size: once, few, many, or a class if the clone is expanded.

j_gene: TRBJ1-5
len: 14
v_gene: TRBV30
abundance: few
d_gene: TRBD1
CDR3aa: CAWTSTGIYQPQHF
CDR3nt: TGTGCCTGGACGTCGACAGGGATTTATCAGCCCCAGCATTTT

j_gene: TRBJ1-5
len: 16
v_gene: TRBV19
abundance: once
d_gene: .
CDR3aa: CASSMGARLVGQPQHF
CDR3nt: TGTGCCAGTAGTATGGGGGCCCGCTTGGTCGGTCAGCCCCAGCATTTT

j_gene: TRBJ2-7
len: 16
v_gene: TRBV29-1
abundance: .
d_gene: TRBD2
CDR3aa: CSVEGRSGGPRYEQYF
CDR3nt: TGCAGCGTTGAAGGAAGGAGCGGGGGCCCCCGCTACGAGCAGTACTTC

j_gene: TRBJ2-7
len: 16
v_gene: TRBV6-5
abundance: .
d_gene: TRBD2
CDR3aa: CASSYQSAGPTYEQYF
CDR3nt: TGTGCCAGCAGTTACCAATCAGCGGGGCCTACCTACGAGCAGTACTTC

j_gene: TRBJ1-1
len: 12
v_gene: TRBV6-6
abundance: once
d_gene: .
CDR3aa: CASSNRLPEAFF
CDR3nt: TGTGCCAGCAGCAACAGGTTACCTGAAGCTTTCTTT

j_gene: TRBJ2-7
len: 15
v_gene: TRBV5-4
abundance: once
d_gene: .
CDR3aa: CASSLDSVKSYEQYF
CDR3nt: TGTGCCAGCAGCTTGGATTCGGTCAAATCCTACGAGCAGTACTTC

j_gene: TRBJ1-2
len: 13
v_gene: TRBV27
abundance: .
d_gene: .
CDR3aa: CASSSSGSGGYTF
CDR3nt: TGTGCCAGCAGTTCCTCGGGGTCGGGGGGCTACACCTTC

j_gene: TRBJ1-1
len: 14
v_gene: TRBV7-9
abundance: .
d_gene: .
CDR3aa: CASSSDRTNTEAFF
CDR3nt: TGTGCCAGCAGCTCGGACAGAACAAACACTGAAGCTTTCTTT

j_gene: TRBJ2-1
len: 14
v_gene: TRBV19
abundance: .
d_gene: .
CDR3aa: CASSRGGGYNEQFF
CDR3nt: TGTGCCAGTTCGAGGGGGGGCGGGTACAATGAGCAGTTCTTC

j_gene: TRBJ2-5
len: 13
v_gene: TRBV6-1
abundance: .
d_gene: TRBD1
CDR3aa: CASTRTGEETQYF
CDR3nt: TGTGCCAGCACCAGGACAGGGGAGGAGACCCAGTACTTC

j_gene: TRBJ2-1
len: 15
v_gene: TRBV6-1
abundance: .
d_gene: .
CDR3aa: CASSEAGSSYNEQFF
CDR3nt: TGTGCCAGCAGTGAGGCGGGGAGCTCCTACAATGAGCAGTTCTTC

j_gene: TRBJ1-2
len: 14
v_gene: TRBV19
abundance: .
d_gene: .
CDR3aa: CASDRLGAGYGYTF
CDR3nt: TGTGCCAGTGACCGTTTGGGGGCTGGCTATGGCTACACCTTC

j_gene: TRBJ1-2
len: 15
v_gene: TRBV7-9
abundance: .
d_gene: .
CDR3aa: CASSPDVGRVYGYTF
CDR3nt: TGTGCCAGCAGCCCGGACGTGGGCAGGGTCTATGGCTACACCTTC

j_gene: TRBJ2-5
len: 15
v_gene: TRBV19
abundance: .
d_gene: TRBD1
CDR3aa: CASSGSRQGGETQYF
CDR3nt: TGTGCCAGTAGTGGGAGTCGACAGGGTGGAGAGACCCAGTACTTC

j_gene: TRBJ1-5
len: 20
v_gene: TRBV6-4
abundance: once
d_gene: TRBD1
CDR3aa: CASSDSMGQGLPGGNQPQHF
CDR3nt: TGTGCCAGCAGTGACTCGATGGGACAGGGACTCCCGGGTGGCAATCAGCCCCAGCATTTT

j_gene: TRBJ2-3
len: 15
v_gene: TRBV28
abundance: .
d_gene: TRBD2
CDR3aa: CASSRSGGAIDTQYF
CDR3nt: TGTGCCAGCAGTCGTAGCGGGGGGGCAATAGATACGCAGTATTTT

j_gene: TRBJ2-7
len: 12
v_gene: TRBV11-2
abundance: few
d_gene: .
CDR3aa: CASSTGSYEQYF
CDR3nt: TGTGCCAGCAGCACGGGCTCCTACGAGCAGTACTTC

j_gene: TRBJ1-2
len: 14
v_gene: TRBV19
abundance: .
d_gene: .
CDR3aa: CARGRGDVSYGYPF
CDR3nt: TGTGCCAGAGGGAGGGGGGACGTCTCCTATGGCTACCCCTTC

j_gene: TRBJ2-7
len: 16
v_gene: TRBV6-1
abundance: .
d_gene: TRBD1
CDR3aa: CASSERAWDRGYEQYF
CDR3nt: TGTGCCAGCAGTGAACGCGCGTGGGACAGGGGTTACGAGCAGTACTTC

j_gene: TRBJ2-7
len: 18
v_gene: TRBV5-4
abundance: few
d_gene: TRBD2
CDR3aa: CASSPRTSGGTLTYEQYF
CDR3nt: TGTGCCAGCAGCCCCCGGACTAGCGGGGGGACTCTTACCTACGAGCAGTACTTC

j_gene: TRBJ2-5
len: 15
v_gene: TRBV12-5
abundance: .
d_gene: TRBD1
CDR3aa: CASGFTRDRQETQYF
CDR3nt: TGTGCTAGTGGTTTCACCCGGGACAGACAAGAGACCCAGTACTTC

j_gene: TRBJ1-5
len: 13
v_gene: TRBV2
abundance: .
d_gene: .
CDR3aa: CASSVSLNQPQHF
CDR3nt: TGTGCCAGCAGTGTTTCCCTAAATCAGCCCCAGCATTTT

j_gene: TRBJ1-5
len: 16
v_gene: TRBV10-3
abundance: .
d_gene: .
CDR3aa: CAISEYVRGDNQPQHF
CDR3nt: TGTGCCATCAGTGAGTACGTCCGGGGAGATAATCAGCCCCAGCATTTT

j_gene: TRBJ1-2
len: 14
v_gene: TRBV19
abundance: few
d_gene: TRBD1
CDR3aa: CASRDRGPNYGYTF
CDR3nt: TGTGCCAGTAGGGACAGGGGACCAAACTATGGCTACACCTTC

j_gene: TRBJ2-3
len: 11
v_gene: TRBV29-1
abundance: .
d_gene: .
CDR3aa: CSPMSGDTQYF
CDR3nt: TGCAGCCCCATGAGCGGGGATACGCAGTATTTT

j_gene: TRBJ1-4
len: 22
v_gene: TRBV19
abundance: once
d_gene: TRBD1
CDR3aa: CASSMAQLLQRDRYTTNEKLFF
CDR3nt: TGTGCCAGTAGTATGGCACAACTCTTACAAAGGGACAGATATACAACTAATGAAAAACTGTTTTTT

j_gene: TRBJ1-5
len: 13
v_gene: TRBV2
abundance: .
d_gene: .
CDR3aa: CASRGQGGQPQHF
CDR3nt: TGTGCCAGCAGAGGACAAGGGGGTCAGCCCCAGCATTTT